These T cell receptor beta chains were read from a single sample in a study of blood T cell repertoires in COVID-19. Clones were sequenced by immunoSEQ multiplex PCR, and TCRdb holds only the in-frame ones, with some missing. The sample carries 140,000 to 150,000 clones, 65% to 80% recorded once. Sample: peripheral blood. The source of these receptors is a man aged 45-60 years with acute or convalescent COVID-19. CDR3s include the opening cysteine and the closing phenylalanine or tryptophan. The order of the fields is J gene, V gene, CDR3 protein.

TRBJ1-1,TRBV7-9,CASSSPGYNTEAFF
TRBJ1-3,TRBV7-8,CASSLVVGQGVSGNTIYF
TRBJ2-1,TRBV9,CASSVESGRDEQFF
TRBJ1-6,TRBV19,CASSIVYGELPLHF
TRBJ1-2,TRBV28,CASSPRSGVNRYTF
TRBJ1-2,TRBV5-4,CASSLGAGLGYTF
TRBJ1-3,TRBV30,CAWSPTFGNTIYF
TRBJ1-1,TRBV6-5,CASSYARYRGSAFF
TRBJ2-2,TRBV6-4,CASRPAGNTGELFF
TRBJ1-2,TRBV10-2,CASSESLGEGGHENGYTF
TRBJ1-2,TRBV19,CASLDRDDRGYTF
TRBJ2-2,TRBV27,CASSFSVLTGELFF
TRBJ2-2,TRBV4-2,CASSQEGPSGSGELFF
TRBJ2-3,TRBV7-3,CASSLLSGGADTQYF
TRBJ1-1,TRBV4-1,CASSQVQMNTEAFF
TRBJ1-2,TRBV28,CASSFVGQSYGYTF
TRBJ2-1,TRBV2,CASRDRGDEQFF
TRBJ1-2,TRBV15,CATSRGDTANYGYTF
TRBJ1-2,TRBV12-3/TRBV12-4,CASRQGRGGYTF
TRBJ1-6,TRBV12-5,CASGLQNGGNRNNSPLHF
TRBJ2-1,TRBV6-6,CASSPPSGNEQFF
TRBJ1-2,TRBV5-1,CASSLAAGDYGYTF
TRBJ2-7,TRBV19,CASSIRGRDREQYF
TRBJ2-5,TRBV3-1/TRBV3-2,CASSYLAGGQETQYF
TRBJ2-3,TRBV30,CAWSVSGADTQYF
TRBJ2-1,TRBV5-1,CASSALGAAEQFF
TRBJ2-1,TRBV14,CASSPGIAGGLDEQFF
TRBJ1-1,TRBV11-3,CASSSGQGGTEAFF
TRBJ2-2,TRBV6-1,CASSGGQGPVNTGELFF
TRBJ1-2,TRBV5-8,CASSLEQALGYTF